This TCR beta chain was found in a study of cytomegalovirus exposure and HLA in healthy donors. Nominally healthy donors provided the samples, though records likely missed some immune exposures. Notes on this clone: Its antigen is unknown.

CDR1 and CDR2 (germline): SGHTA, FQGNSA. The CDR3 has 17 amino acids. Trimming cost V 3 bases and J 6 bases; bases outside gene matches: 9. Primers included in the PCR were 60 Vbeta and 13 Jbeta primers. Sequencing was performed with immunoSEQ multiplex PCR; in TCRdb, only in-frame clones are kept and a portion is missing. The table has about 140,000 clones, roughly 75% seen once. Study-wide results and limits: Among TCR beta chains, those listed as cytomegalovirus-associated numbered some 170.

The origin of this receptor is a man between 35 and 55 years old in good health and CMV-seronegative. The chain joins TRBV7-2 to TRBJ1-4; 11 bases align to TRBD1. Material for sequencing was PBMCs. The CDR3 region is CASSFSVPGQGDEKLFF. The CDR3, as DNA: TGTGCCAGCAGCTTCAGCGTTCCGGGACAGGGGGATGAAAAACTGTTTTTT. The whole variable domain, filled in from reference TRBV7-2 and TRBJ1-4, reads GAGVSQSPSNKVTEKGKDVELRCDPISGHTALYWYRQSLGQGLEFLIYFQGNSAPDKSGLPSDRFSAERTGGSVSTLTIQRTQQEDSAVYLCASSFSVPGQGDEKLFFGSGTQLSVL.